The rows below give T cell receptor beta chains drawn from one sample of a study of molecular identifiers for immune sequencing clone quantification. TCRdb called the PCR reads again in MiXCR, with one record for every CDR3 protein. The sample lists about 500,000 distinct CDR3 sequences, roughly 24% seen once, with approximately 0.8% in the top ten. Sequenced: naive CD8+ T cells from blood, with Jurkat cell RNA spiked in. The receptors were gathered from a human donor in good health. Some libraries in this study had Jurkat cell RNA spiked in. The CDR3 runs from the conserved cysteine through the conserved F or W. The order of the fields is J gene, D gene, clone size, V gene, CDR3 DNA, CDR3 protein. D genes are given only for firm matches. Some rows have no size entry. The others give once, few or many, or a class for an expanded clone.

j_call: TRBJ1-5
d_call: .
clone_size: few
v_call: TRBV10-3
cdr3_nt: TGTGCCATCGCCCGCGGGGGTGGTGAATATCAGCCCCAGCATTTT
cdr3_aa: CAIARGGGEYQPQHF

j_call: TRBJ2-3
d_call: TRBD1
clone_size: many
v_call: TRBV7-3
cdr3_nt: TGTGCCAGCAGCTTACAGGGGGCTTCAGATACGCAGTATTTT
cdr3_aa: CASSLQGASDTQYF

j_call: TRBJ2-7
d_call: .
clone_size: many
v_call: TRBV7-2
cdr3_nt: TGTGCCAGCAGCTTAGTCATTCTCGGAGAGCAGTACTTC
cdr3_aa: CASSLVILGEQYF

j_call: TRBJ2-3
d_call: .
clone_size: .
v_call: TRBV5-4
cdr3_nt: TGTGCCAGCAGCTTGAGTGATTCAGTCAGGGCGAAGGCAGATACGCAGTATTTT
cdr3_aa: CASSLSDSVRAKADTQYF

j_call: TRBJ1-4
d_call: .
clone_size: .
v_call: TRBV30
cdr3_nt: TGTGCCTCCAAAAACGGCGGGGAAAAACTGTTTTTT
cdr3_aa: CASKNGGEKLFF

j_call: TRBJ2-3
d_call: TRBD2
clone_size: .
v_call: TRBV11-1
cdr3_nt: TGTGCCAGCAGCTTTGAGGACGGACTAGAAAGGGATACGCAGTATTTT
cdr3_aa: CASSFEDGLERDTQYF

j_call: TRBJ2-5
d_call: .
clone_size: .
v_call: TRBV19
cdr3_nt: TGTGCCAGTAGTATCCCCAGGCCCGGAGGGACCCAGTACTTC
cdr3_aa: CASSIPRPGGTQYF

j_call: TRBJ2-2
d_call: .
clone_size: .
v_call: TRBV3-1
cdr3_nt: TGTGCCAGCAGCCAAGAATTTGTGTCCACCGGGGAGCTGTTTTTT
cdr3_aa: CASSQEFVSTGELFF

j_call: TRBJ2-1
d_call: .
clone_size: .
v_call: TRBV11-2
cdr3_nt: TGTGCCAGCAGATGGACGGAGTACGATGAGCAGTTCTTC
cdr3_aa: CASRWTEYDEQFF

j_call: TRBJ2-7
d_call: TRBD2
clone_size: few
v_call: TRBV6-2/TRBV6-3
cdr3_nt: TGTGCCAGCAGTTATACTAGCGGGTACCCCCACTACGAGCAGTACTTC
cdr3_aa: CASSYTSGYPHYEQYF

j_call: TRBJ2-7
d_call: TRBD2
clone_size: many
v_call: TRBV4-3
cdr3_nt: TGCGCCAGCAGCCAAGGGGCCCTCCGGGGGGCCTACGAGCAGTACTTC
cdr3_aa: CASSQGALRGAYEQYF

j_call: TRBJ1-5
d_call: .
clone_size: few
v_call: TRBV20-1
cdr3_nt: TGCAGTGCTAGCTCGACAGGCCACAATCAGCCCCAGCATTTT
cdr3_aa: CSASSTGHNQPQHF

j_call: TRBJ2-5
d_call: TRBD2
clone_size: .
v_call: TRBV7-9
cdr3_nt: TGTGCCAGCAGCCCACAGACTAGCGGGGCGACGGGAGAGACCCAGTACTTC
cdr3_aa: CASSPQTSGATGETQYF

j_call: TRBJ2-6
d_call: .
clone_size: .
v_call: TRBV9
cdr3_nt: TGTGCCAGCAAAACAAGGTCTGGGGCCAACGTCCAGACTTTC
cdr3_aa: CASKTRSGANVQTF

j_call: TRBJ2-7
d_call: .
clone_size: .
v_call: TRBV2
cdr3_nt: TGTGCCAGCAGTGACCCGCAGGGCCACTACGAGCAGTACTTC
cdr3_aa: CASSDPQGHYEQYF

j_call: TRBJ2-3
d_call: TRBD2
clone_size: few
v_call: TRBV4-3
cdr3_nt: TGCGCCAGCAGTCCAAGTCCACTACTAGCGGTCACAGATACGCAGTATTTT
cdr3_aa: CASSPSPLLAVTDTQYF

j_call: TRBJ2-7
d_call: TRBD2
clone_size: few
v_call: TRBV20-1
cdr3_nt: TGCAGTGCTGAAGAAGAGCGGGAAGGAAGCGAGCAGTACTTC
cdr3_aa: CSAEEEREGSEQYF

j_call: TRBJ2-2
d_call: .
clone_size: few
v_call: TRBV6-5
cdr3_nt: TGTGCCAGCAGTTATGTATCCACCGGGGAGCTGTTTTTT
cdr3_aa: CASSYVSTGELFF